The T cell receptor beta chain under discussion was sequenced for a study of technical replicates of blood from a few donors. This clone came up a few times. The table came from immunoSEQ multiplex PCR; TCRdb's copy has only in-frame clones and leaves some out. The sample has about 88,000 clones, 94% seen once; the top ten hold approximately 0.25%. Sequenced material: T cells isolated from PBMCs. The sequence came from a human donor in good health.

The CDR3 loop reads CASSHQTFTDTQYF. Here the CDR3 DNA reads TGTGCCAGCAGCCATCAGACTTTCACAGATACGCAGTATTTT. The chain combines TRBV5-6 with TRBJ2-3; D gene ambiguous. V was cut by 4 bases and J by 2 bases, with 11 bases left in between. CDR1 SGHDT and CDR2 YYEEEE come from the germline V gene. The CDR3 consists of 14 residues. Looking up the rest from reference TRBV5-6 and TRBJ2-3 gives the full variable domain: DAGVTQSPTHLIKTRGQQVTLRCSPKSGHDTVSWYQQALGQGPQFIFQYYEEEERQRGNFPDRFSGHQFPNYSSELNVNALLLGDSALYLCASSHQTFTDTQYFGPGTRLTVL.